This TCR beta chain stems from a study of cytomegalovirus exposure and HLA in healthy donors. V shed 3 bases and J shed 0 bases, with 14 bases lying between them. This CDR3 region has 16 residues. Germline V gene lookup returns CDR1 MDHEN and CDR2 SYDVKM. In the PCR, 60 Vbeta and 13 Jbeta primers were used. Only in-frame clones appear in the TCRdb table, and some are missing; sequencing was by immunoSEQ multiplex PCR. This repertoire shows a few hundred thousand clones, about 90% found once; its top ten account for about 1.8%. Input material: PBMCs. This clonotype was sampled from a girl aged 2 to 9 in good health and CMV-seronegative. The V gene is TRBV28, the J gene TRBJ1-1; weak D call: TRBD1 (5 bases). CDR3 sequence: CASSFRSGRMNTEAFF. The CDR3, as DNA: TGTGCCAGCAGTTTCCGGTCAGGGCGAATGAACACTGAAGCTTTCTTT.